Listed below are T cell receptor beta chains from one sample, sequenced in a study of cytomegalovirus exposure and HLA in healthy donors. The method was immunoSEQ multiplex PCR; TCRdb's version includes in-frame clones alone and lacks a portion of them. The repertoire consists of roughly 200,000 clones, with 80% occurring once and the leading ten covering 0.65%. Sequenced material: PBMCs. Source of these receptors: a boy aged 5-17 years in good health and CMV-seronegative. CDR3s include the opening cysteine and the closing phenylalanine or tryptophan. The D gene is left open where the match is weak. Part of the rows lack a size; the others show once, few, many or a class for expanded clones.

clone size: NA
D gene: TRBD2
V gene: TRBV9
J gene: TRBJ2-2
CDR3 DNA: TGTGCCAGCAGCACGAGCCCACTAGCGCTTACCGGGGAGCTGTTTTTT
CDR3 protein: CASSTSPLALTGELFF

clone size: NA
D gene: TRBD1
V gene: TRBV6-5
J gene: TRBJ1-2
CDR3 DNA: TGTGCCAGCAGTCGGACAGGGCTGAACTATGGCTACACCTTC
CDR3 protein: CASSRTGLNYGYTF

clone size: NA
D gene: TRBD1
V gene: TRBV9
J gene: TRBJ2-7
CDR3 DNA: TGTGCCAGCAGCGTAGGACAGGGGGGCCCCTACGAGCAGTACTTC
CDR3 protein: CASSVGQGGPYEQYF

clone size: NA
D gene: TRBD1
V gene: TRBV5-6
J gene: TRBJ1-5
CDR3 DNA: TGTGCCAGCAGCTCTGGGACAGATGGCCAGCCCCAGCATTTT
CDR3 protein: CASSSGTDGQPQHF

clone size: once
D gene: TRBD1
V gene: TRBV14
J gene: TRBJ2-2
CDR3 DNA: TGTGCCAGCAGCCGGGGACAGGGAGGTCCCGGGGAGCTGTTTTTT
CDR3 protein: CASSRGQGGPGELFF

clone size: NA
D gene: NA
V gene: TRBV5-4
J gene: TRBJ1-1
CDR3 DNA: TGTGCCAGCAGCTTGGACTCGGGGGGGGGAACTGAAGCTTTCTTT
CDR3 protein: CASSLDSGGGTEAFF

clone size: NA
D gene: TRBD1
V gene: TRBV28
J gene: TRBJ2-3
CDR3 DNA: TGTGCCAGCAGTCTCTGGACAGGGGCAACAGATACGCAGTATTTT
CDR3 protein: CASSLWTGATDTQYF

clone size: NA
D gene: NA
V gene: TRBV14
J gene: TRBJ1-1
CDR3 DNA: TGTGCCAGCAGCCAAGACCCCTCGGGGTGGAACACTGAAGCTTTCTTT
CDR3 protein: CASSQDPSGWNTEAFF

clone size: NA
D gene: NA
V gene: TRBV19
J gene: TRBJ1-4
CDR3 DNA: TGTGCCAGTAGCCTGAAGGGGGGGCAGACTAATGAAAAACTGTTTTTT
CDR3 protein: CASSLKGGQTNEKLFF

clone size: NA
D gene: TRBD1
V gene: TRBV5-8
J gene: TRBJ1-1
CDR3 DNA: TGTGCCAGCAGCTGGAGGGACAGGAACACTGAAGCTTTCTTT
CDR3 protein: CASSWRDRNTEAFF

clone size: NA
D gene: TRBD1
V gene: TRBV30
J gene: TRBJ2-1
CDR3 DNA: TGTGCCTGGAGTAAGGGGGCTGGCTACAATGAGCAGTTCTTC
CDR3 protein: CAWSKGAGYNEQFF

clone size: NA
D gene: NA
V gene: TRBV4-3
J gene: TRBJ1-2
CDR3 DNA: TGCGCCAGCAGCCAAGAAGGTAACAGGCCCTATGGCTACACCTTC
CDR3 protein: CASSQEGNRPYGYTF

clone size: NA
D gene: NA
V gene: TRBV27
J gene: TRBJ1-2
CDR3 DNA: TGTGCCAGCAGCCGATCGGAGGGTTGGGCCCGTGAAGGCTACACCTTC
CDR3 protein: CASSRSEGWAREGYTF

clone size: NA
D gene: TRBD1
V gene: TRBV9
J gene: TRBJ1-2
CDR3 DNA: TGTGCCAGCAGCGGAGGAACAGGGGGCTATGGCTACACCTTC
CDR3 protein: CASSGGTGGYGYTF

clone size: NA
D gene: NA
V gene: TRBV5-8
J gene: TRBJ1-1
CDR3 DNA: TGTGCCAGCAGCTTGGATAGTCGTTTAAGATTTCGGAGAATGAACACTGAAGCTTTCTTT
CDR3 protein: CASSLDSRLRFRRMNTEAFF

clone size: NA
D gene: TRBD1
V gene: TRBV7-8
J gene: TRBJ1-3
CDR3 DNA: TGTGCCAGCAGCTTCGGACAGGATGGCTCTGGAAACACCATATATTTT
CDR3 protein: CASSFGQDGSGNTIYF

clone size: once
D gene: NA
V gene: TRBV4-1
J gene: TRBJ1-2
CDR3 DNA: TGCGCCAGCAGCCTCCCAACGAGTCGAGCCCCCTATGGCTACACCTTC
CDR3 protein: CASSLPTSRAPYGYTF

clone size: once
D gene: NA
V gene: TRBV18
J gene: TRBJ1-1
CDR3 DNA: TGTGCCAGCTCACCAGGGGCCGACCGGAACACTGAAGCTTTCTTT
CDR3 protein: CASSPGADRNTEAFF

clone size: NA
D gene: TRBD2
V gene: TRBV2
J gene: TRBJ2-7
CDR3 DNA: TGTGCCAGCAGACCCCGGACTAGCGGGAGCCACGAGCAGTACTTC
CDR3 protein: CASRPRTSGSHEQYF

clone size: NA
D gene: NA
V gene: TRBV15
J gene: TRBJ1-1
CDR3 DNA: TGTGCCACCAGCGAGGGTTTAAACACTGAAGCTTTCTTT
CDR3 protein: CATSEGLNTEAFF

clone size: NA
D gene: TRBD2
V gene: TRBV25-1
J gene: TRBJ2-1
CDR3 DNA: TGTGCCAGCAGCGAAGGGACTAGCGGTTACAATGAGCAGTTCTTC
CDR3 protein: CASSEGTSGYNEQFF

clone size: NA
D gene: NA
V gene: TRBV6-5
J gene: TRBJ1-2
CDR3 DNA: TGTGCCAGCAGCCGAACGACAGGTCTGGGAGGCTACACCTTC
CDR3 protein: CASSRTTGLGGYTF

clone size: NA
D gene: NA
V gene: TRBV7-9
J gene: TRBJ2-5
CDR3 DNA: TGTGCCAGCAGCTTAGCGGGCCTGGAGGCCCAGTACTTC
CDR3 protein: CASSLAGLEAQYF

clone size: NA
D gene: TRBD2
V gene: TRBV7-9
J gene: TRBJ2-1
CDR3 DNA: TGTGCCAGCAGCTTAGCTTCGGGAGGAGGTGCTAATGAGCAGTTCTTC
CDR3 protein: CASSLASGGGANEQFF

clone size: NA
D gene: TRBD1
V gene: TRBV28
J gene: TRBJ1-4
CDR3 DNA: TGTGCCAGCAGAGACAGGGTCCTCCGGGAAAAACTGTTTTTT
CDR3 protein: CASRDRVLREKLFF

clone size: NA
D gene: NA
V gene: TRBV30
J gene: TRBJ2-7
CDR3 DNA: TGTGCCTGGAGCCTTCCTTACCGACAGGTGGTCATGACCTACGAGCAGTACTTC
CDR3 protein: CAWSLPYRQVVMTYEQYF

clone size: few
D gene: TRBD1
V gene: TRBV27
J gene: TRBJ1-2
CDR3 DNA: TGTGCCAGCAGTTTTGGACAGGGGGCTAACTATGGCTACACCTTC
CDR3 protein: CASSFGQGANYGYTF

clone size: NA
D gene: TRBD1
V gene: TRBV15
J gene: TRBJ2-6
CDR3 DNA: TGTGCCACCAGCAGGGGACAGGGTAGGTCTGGGGCCAACGTCCTGACTTTC
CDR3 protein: CATSRGQGRSGANVLTF

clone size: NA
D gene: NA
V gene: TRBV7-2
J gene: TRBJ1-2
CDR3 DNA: TGTGCCAGCAGCTTACCCCGGCAGGGGAGCTATGGCTACACCTTC
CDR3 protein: CASSLPRQGSYGYTF

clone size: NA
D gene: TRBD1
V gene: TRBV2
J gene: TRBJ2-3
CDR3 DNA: TGTGCCAGCAGTTTCGGGACAGGGGGCACAATAGATACGCAGTATTTT
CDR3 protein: CASSFGTGGTIDTQYF

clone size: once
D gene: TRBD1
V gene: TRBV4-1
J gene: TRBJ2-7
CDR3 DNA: TGCGCCAGCAGCCAACGGGAAGACAGGGGGACCTCCTACGAGCAGTACTTC
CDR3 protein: CASSQREDRGTSYEQYF

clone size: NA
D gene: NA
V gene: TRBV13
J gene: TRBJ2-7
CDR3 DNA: TGTGCCAGCAGCGGGGGCACAGAGCCAACCTACGAGCAGTACTTC
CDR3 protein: CASSGGTEPTYEQYF

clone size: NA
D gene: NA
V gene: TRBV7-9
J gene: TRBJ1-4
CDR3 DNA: TGTGCCAGCAGCTCCATTACCCTGGGGCACATTAATGAAAAACTGTTTTTT
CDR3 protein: CASSSITLGHINEKLFF

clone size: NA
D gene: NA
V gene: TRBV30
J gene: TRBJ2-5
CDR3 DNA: TGTGCCTGGGGCCATCGATATAGTACAGGGTTGGAGACCCAGTACTTC
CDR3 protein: CAWGHRYSTGLETQYF

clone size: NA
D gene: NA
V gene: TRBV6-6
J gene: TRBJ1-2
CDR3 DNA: TGTGCCAGCAGTTACTCCTGGATAGAAGGGGGAGGCTACACCTTC
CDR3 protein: CASSYSWIEGGGYTF

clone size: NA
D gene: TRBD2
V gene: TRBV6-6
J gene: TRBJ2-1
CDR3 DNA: TGTGCCAGCAAGGGACTACGCTACAATGAGCAGTTCTTC
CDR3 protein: CASKGLRYNEQFF

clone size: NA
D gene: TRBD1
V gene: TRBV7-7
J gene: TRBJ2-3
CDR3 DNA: TGTGCTAGCAGCGCAAGACAGGGGTTGGATACGCAGTATTTT
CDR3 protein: CASSARQGLDTQYF

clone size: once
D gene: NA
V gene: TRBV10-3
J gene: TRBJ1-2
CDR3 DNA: TGTGCCATCAGTATAGACGGGGACTATGGCTACACCTTC
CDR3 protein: CAISIDGDYGYTF

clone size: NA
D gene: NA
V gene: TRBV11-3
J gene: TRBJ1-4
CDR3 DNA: TGTGCCAGCAGCGGACCGGGTAGAGGGGAAAAACTGTTTTTT
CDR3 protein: CASSGPGRGEKLFF

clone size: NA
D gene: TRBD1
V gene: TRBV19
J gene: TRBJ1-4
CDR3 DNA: TGTGCCAGTAGTCGACTCGTTCCCGGGACAGCTAATGAAAAACTGTTTTTT
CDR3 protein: CASSRLVPGTANEKLFF

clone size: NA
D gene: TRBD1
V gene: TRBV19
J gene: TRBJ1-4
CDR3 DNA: TGTGCCAGTAGTATAGTGGACAGGAGGAATGAAAAACTGTTTTTT
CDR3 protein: CASSIVDRRNEKLFF

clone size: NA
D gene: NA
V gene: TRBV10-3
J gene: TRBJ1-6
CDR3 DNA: TGTGCCATCAGTGAGTCGGAGGGTCATAATTCACCCCTCCACTTT
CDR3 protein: CAISESEGHNSPLHF

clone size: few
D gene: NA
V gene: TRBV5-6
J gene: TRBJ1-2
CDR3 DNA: TGTGCCAGCAGCCCGGGGGGGTCCGGCTACACCTTC
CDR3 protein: CASSPGGSGYTF

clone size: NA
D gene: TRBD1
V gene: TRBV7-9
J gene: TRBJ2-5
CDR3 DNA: TGTGCCAGCAGCCTAAGACAGGGGGAGACCCAGTACTTC
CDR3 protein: CASSLRQGETQYF

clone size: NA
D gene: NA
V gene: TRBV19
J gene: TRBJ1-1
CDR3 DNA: TGTGCCAGTAGTCCGCCGACGGGGAACACTGAAGCTTTCTTT
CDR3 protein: CASSPPTGNTEAFF

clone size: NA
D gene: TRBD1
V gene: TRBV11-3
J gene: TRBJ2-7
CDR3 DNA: TGTGCCAGCAGCGCTGGGACAGGGAGATTCTACGAGCAGTACTTC
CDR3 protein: CASSAGTGRFYEQYF

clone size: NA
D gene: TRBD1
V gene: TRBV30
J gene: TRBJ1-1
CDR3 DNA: TGTGCCTGGAGTGTAGGGGTACAGGGGCCCACTGAAGCTTTCTTT
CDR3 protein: CAWSVGVQGPTEAFF

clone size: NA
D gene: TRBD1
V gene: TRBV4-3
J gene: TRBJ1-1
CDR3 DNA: TGCGCCAGCAGCCAAGAAAGGGGGCACGGAGCTTTCTTT
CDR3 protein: CASSQERGHGAFF

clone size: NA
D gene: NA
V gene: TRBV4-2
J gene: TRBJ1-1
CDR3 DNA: TGTGCCAGCAGCGACAGGTTGAACACTGAAGCTTTCTTT
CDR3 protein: CASSDRLNTEAFF

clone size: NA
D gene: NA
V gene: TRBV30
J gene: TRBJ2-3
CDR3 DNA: TGTGCCTGGAGTCAACTAGCTGGCGCAGATACGCAGTATTTT
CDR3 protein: CAWSQLAGADTQYF

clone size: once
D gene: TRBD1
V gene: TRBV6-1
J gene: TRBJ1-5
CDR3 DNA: TGTGCCAGCAGTGTTTCACAGGGGGCAGGTCAGCCCCAGCATTTT
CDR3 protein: CASSVSQGAGQPQHF

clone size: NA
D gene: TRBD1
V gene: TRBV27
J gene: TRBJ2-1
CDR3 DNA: TGTGCCGCCGGACAGGTTTACAATGAGCAGTTCTTC
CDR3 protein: CAAGQVYNEQFF

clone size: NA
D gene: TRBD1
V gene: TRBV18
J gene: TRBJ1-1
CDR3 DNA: TGTGCCAGCTCACCACGGGACAGGGGAATGAACACTGAAGCTTTCTTT
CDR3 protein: CASSPRDRGMNTEAFF

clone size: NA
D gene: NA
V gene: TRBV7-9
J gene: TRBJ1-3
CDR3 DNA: TGTTCCAGCAGCTCACAGACAGGTACCTCTGGAAACACCATATATTTT
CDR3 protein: CSSSSQTGTSGNTIYF

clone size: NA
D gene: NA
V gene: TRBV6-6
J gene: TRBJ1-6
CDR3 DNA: TGTGCCAGCAGTTATCTTGGGGGGTCCTATAATTCACCCCTCCACTTT
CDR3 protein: CASSYLGGSYNSPLHF

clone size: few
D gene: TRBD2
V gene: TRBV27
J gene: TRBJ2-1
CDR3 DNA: TGTGCCAGCAGGCCCCCGGCCTGGCTAGCGGATTACAATGAGCAGTTCTTC
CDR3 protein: CASRPPAWLADYNEQFF

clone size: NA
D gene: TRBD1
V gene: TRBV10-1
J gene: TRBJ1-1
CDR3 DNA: TGCGCCACCAGAATGCACATCCGGGACAGGGTAAAAACTGAAGCTTTCTTT
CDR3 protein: CATRMHIRDRVKTEAFF